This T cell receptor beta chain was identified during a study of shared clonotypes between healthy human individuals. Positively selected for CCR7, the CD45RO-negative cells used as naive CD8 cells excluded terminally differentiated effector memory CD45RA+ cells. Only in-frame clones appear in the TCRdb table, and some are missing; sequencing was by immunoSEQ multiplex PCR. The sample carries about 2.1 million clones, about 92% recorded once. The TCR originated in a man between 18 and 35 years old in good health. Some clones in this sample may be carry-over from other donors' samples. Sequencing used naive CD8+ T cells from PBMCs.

CDR3 DNA: TGTGCCAGCAGTCCCGACGGTCGGTCGTACTACAATGAGCAGTTCTTC. It is translated as CASSPDGRSYYNEQFF. The chain joins TRBV7-2 to TRBJ2-1; D unresolved. The CDR3 contains 16 residues. Trimming removed 6 bases at V and 3 bases at J, with 18 bases between. CDR1 is SGHTA and CDR2 is FQGNSA in the germline V gene. The variable domain in full, with the rest retrieved from reference TRBV7-2 and TRBJ2-1, is GAGVSQSPSNKVTEKGKDVELRCDPISGHTALYWYRQSLGQGLEFLIYFQGNSAPDKSGLPSDRFSAERTGGSVSTLTIQRTQQEDSAVYLCASSPDGRSYYNEQFFGPGTRLTVL.